This T cell receptor beta chain appears in the sequencing data of a study of low-dose radiotherapy and immunotherapy resistance in tumors. This clonotype was picked up many times. Germline loops: CDR1 MNHEY, CDR2 SVGEGT. The CDR3 sequence is 19 residues long. V dropped 5 bases and J dropped 0; count of bases not matched to a gene: 15. Time point reported: after trial treatment. The treatment was: LDRT plus nivolumab, ipilimumab, low-dose cyclophosphamide and aspirin (RACIN trial). Primers targeting TRAV and TRBV primed first-strand cDNA, covering alpha and beta chains. Over roughly 19 PCR cycles, TCRs were amplified from a constant-region primer and V-primer adapter. From the reads, TCRdb called clonotypes with MiXCR, one entry per CDR3 protein. In the table there are approximately 100,000 distinct CDR3 sequences, around 21% of which are singletons.

The V gene is TRBV6-2 or TRBV6-3, the J gene TRBJ1-5; TRBD1 matches 8 bases. Sample: PBMCs, taken after low-dose radiotherapy plus immunotherapy. This receptor was obtained from a male donor with prostate cancer. As DNA, the CDR3 is TGTGCCAGCAGTCCCGGATCCTACAGGGGGGGGTATAGCAATCAGCCCCAGCATTTT. Translation gives CASSPGSYRGGYSNQPQHF.